The entry that follows covers one T cell receptor beta chain sequence. The source of the sample is a study of radiation and T cells in renal cell carcinoma. The repertoire was sequenced with immunoSEQ multiplex PCR; TCRdb's copy has only in-frame clones and lacks some. The repertoire holds around 100,000 clones, with roughly 82% as singletons. V lost 3 bases and J 3 bases, leaving 17 bases between the germline ends. CDR3 length: 16 amino acids. The germline V gene encodes CDR1 MDHEN and CDR2 SYDVKM. Regarding time point: blood 4 weeks post-SBRT, at nephrectomy. Stated treatment: 15 Gy SBRT to primary tumor, nephrectomy 4 weeks later. Nephrectomy followed 15 Gy stereotactic body radiation by 4 weeks. Clear cell pathology was present in this patient's renal cell carcinoma.

The chain combines TRBV28 with TRBJ1-1, with D possibly being TRBD1 (5 bases). This clonotype was sampled from a man aged 55 to 70 with renal cell carcinoma. The specimen comprised blood, sampled from a patient whose treatment included radiotherapy and nephrectomy. CDR3 nucleotide sequence: TGTGCCAGCAGTTTGGGGACCGGTATCGGGGACACTGAAGCTTTCTTT. It specifies CASSLGTGIGDTEAFF.